The source of this T cell receptor beta chain is a study of cytomegalovirus exposure and HLA in healthy donors. Regarding the study as a whole: Earlier findings revealed that most TCR beta V segments proved productive either about 90% or about 30% of the time.

The CDR3 runs 12 residues. Germline-derived CDR1 and CDR2 are SGHNT and YENEEA. The junction had 3 bases not matched to a gene; V was cut back by 5 bases and J by 6 bases. Remarks on this clone: Its antigen is still unknown.

In the PCR, 60 Vbeta and 13 Jbeta primers were used. Assay: immunoSEQ multiplex PCR; the TCRdb copy retains only in-frame clones and omits some. The sample yields about 130,000 clones, around 84% seen once. The sample consisted of PBMCs. The sequence came from a woman under 30 in good health and CMV-seropositive. The J gene is TRBJ2-7, the V gene TRBV11-3; 8 bases are a match to TRBD1. The CDR3 sequence: CASSVQGGEQYF. CDR3 bases: TGTGCCAGCAGCGTACAGGGGGGCGAGCAGTACTTC. Variable domain in full (rest from reference TRBV11-3 and TRBJ2-7): EAGVVQSPRYKIIEKKQPVAFWCNPISGHNTLYWYLQNLGQGPELLIRYENEEAVDDSQLPKDRFSAERLKGVDSTLKIQPAELGDSAVYLCASSVQGGEQYFGPGTRLTVT.